These 31 T cell receptor beta chains originate from one sample sequenced in a study of human versus mouse CDR3 diversity and MHC coevolution. Sequenced by immunoSEQ multiplex PCR; TCRdb stores in-frame clones only, minus some. The sample contains about 77,000 clones, roughly 90% of which appear only once. Sequencing used naive CD4+ T cells from blood. Subset reported: CD45RO-negative CD62L-positive naive CD4 T cells. Receptors originate from a person aged 30 to 70 in good health.

The chain carries TRBV19 and TRBJ1-5; 9 bases map to TRBD1. The germline gives CDR1 LNHDA, CDR2 SQIVND (reference sequence). The CDR3 spans 16 residues. V lost 5 bases and J lost 0; bases outside the gene matches: 5. The CDR3 reads CASSAGTGTSNQPQHF. The CDR3 DNA follows: TGTGCCAGTAGTGCCGGGACAGGGACTAGCAATCAGCCCCAGCATTTT.

This clone was counted a few times. The gene calls are TRBV18 and TRBJ1-3; D may be TRBD1 (5 bases). The CDR3 covers 13 residues. V lost 4 bases to trimming and J lost 8 bases, with 12 bases between them. Germline CDR1 is KGHSH and CDR2 is LQKENI. This CDR3 is CASSQGTVDTIYF. DNA of the CDR3: TGTGCCAGCTCACAGGGGACTGTGGACACCATATATTTT.

The V and J genes are TRBV9 and TRBJ2-2; no clear D gene. Germline V lookup: CDR1 SGDLS, CDR2 YYNGEE. This CDR3 has 13 amino acids. V was cut by 0 bases and J by 10 bases, with 10 bases left in between. The CDR3 sequence: CASSVGQWAELFF. The CDR3 DNA is TGTGCCAGCAGCGTAGGACAATGGGCGGAGCTGTTTTTT.

The V gene is TRBV30, the J gene TRBJ1-6; D gene ambiguous. CDR1 is GTSNPN, CDR2 SVGIG, per germline (reference sequence). The CDR3 totals 17 residues. V was trimmed by 7 bases and J by 0 bases, leaving 19 bases between them. The CDR3 loop is CASMRRSPDSYNSPLHF. The DNA for the CDR3 is TGTGCCTCGATGCGGAGGAGTCCCGACTCCTATAATTCACCCCTCCACTTT. The complete variable domain, with remaining parts taken from reference TRBV30 and TRBJ1-6, reads SQTIHQWPATLVQPVGSPLSLECTVEGTSNPNLYWYRQAAGRGLQLLFYSVGIGQISSEVPQNLSASRPQDRQFILSSKKLLLSDSGFYLCASMRRSPDSYNSPLHFGNGTRLTVT.

This clone has only one observation. The V call is TRBV4-1, the J call TRBJ2-7; 10 bases are a match to TRBD1. CDR1 MGHRA and CDR2 YSYEKL come from the germline V gene. Losses at the gene ends were 3 bases for V and 1 base for J; bases not matched to a gene: 6. The CDR3 has 16 amino acids. The CDR3 spells CASSHPRTGGSYEQYF. The CDR3 DNA reads TGCGCCAGCAGCCATCCAAGGACAGGGGGATCCTACGAGCAGTACTTC.

The V gene is TRBV18, the J gene TRBJ2-2; TRBD2 is a possible D gene (5 bases). The CDR3 consists of 13 residues. In germline, CDR1 is KGHSH, CDR2 LQKENI. Trimming cost V 2 bases and J 4 bases, with 5 bases left between them. The CDR3 coding sequence is TGTGCCAGCTCACCAGGACTCACCGGGGAGCTGTTTTTT. It codes for CASSPGLTGELFF.

In its sample, this clone was seen once. The rearrangement joins TRBV9 to TRBJ1-2, with a possible D match to TRBD1 (6 bases). Germline CDR1 and CDR2: SGDLS and YYNGEE. This CDR3 has 17 amino acids. The V gene lost 0 bases and the J gene lost 4 bases, with 19 bases spanning the gap. CDR3 in amino acids: CASSVGDTLGGSYGYTF. The CDR3 DNA follows: TGTGCCAGCAGCGTAGGGGACACCCTTGGGGGTTCCTATGGCTACACCTTC.

V and J are TRBV5-5 and TRBJ1-4; D unclear. Between the trimmed V and J ends, which lost 2 bases and 5 bases, there was a span of 13 bases. CDR1 is SGHKS and CDR2 is YYEKEE in the germline V gene (reference sequence). The CDR3 loop spans 15 amino acids. The CDR3 protein is CASSLFVQNNEKLFF. CDR3 bases: TGTGCCAGCAGCTTATTCGTACAGAACAATGAAAAACTGTTTTTT. The variable domain in full, with the rest retrieved from reference TRBV5-5 and TRBJ1-4, is DAGVTQSPTHLIKTRGQQVTLRCSPISGHKSVSWYQQVLGQGPQFIFQYYEKEERGRGNFPDRFSARQFPNYSSELNVNALLLGDSALYLCASSLFVQNNEKLFFGSGTQLSVL.

In its sample, this clone was seen once. The chain joins TRBV11-2 to TRBJ2-3; 10 positions agree with TRBD2. Germline CDR1 and CDR2: SGHAT and FQNNGV. V lost 3 bases and J lost 2; bases outside the gene matches: 5. This CDR3 is 16 amino acids long. Here the CDR3 reads CASSFIAGGDTDTQYF. The CDR3 nucleotides are TGTGCCAGCAGCTTCATAGCGGGGGGAGACACAGATACGCAGTATTTT.

The chain employs TRBV11-2 and TRBJ1-6, with D possibly being TRBD1 (5 bases). The CDR3 has 15 amino acids. The V end was cut by 4 bases, the J end by 9 bases, with 16 bases between. CDR1 is SGHAT and CDR2 is FQNNGV in the germline V gene. CDR3 sequence reads: CASSSQVGGGSPLHF. DNA of the CDR3: TGTGCCAGCAGCTCCCAGGTGGGGGGGGGTTCACCCCTCCACTTT.

V and J are TRBV10-3 and TRBJ2-5, with 13 nucleotides matching TRBD2. The germline gives CDR1 ENHRY, CDR2 SYGVKD. Trimming removed 0 bases from V and 0 bases from J; junction bases left unmatched: 7. The CDR3 contains 19 residues. The CDR3 sequence is CAISESGPLAGGYQETQYF. The CDR3 bases are TGTGCCATCAGTGAGTCGGGTCCACTAGCGGGGGGGTACCAAGAGACCCAGTACTTC.

The J gene is TRBJ2-7, the V gene TRBV5-1, with 11 bases matching TRBD2. CDR3 length: 15 residues. Germline trimming cut 0 bases from V and 4 bases from J; bases unmatched to any gene: 3. The germline CDR1 and CDR2 sequences are SGHRS and YFSETQ. The CDR3 spells CASSLDPSGGYEQYF. CDR3 bases: TGCGCCAGCAGCTTGGATCCTAGCGGGGGGTACGAGCAGTACTTC.

This chain uses TRBV6-1 with TRBJ1-5; D may be TRBD1 (6 bases). This CDR3 comprises 12 residues. V was clipped by 1 base and J by 10 bases, with 8 bases between them. The V gene's germline CDR1 is MNHNS and CDR2 SASEGT. CDR3 in DNA: TGTGCCAGCAGTGAAGGGGACACACCCCAGCATTTT. It specifies CASSEGDTPQHF.

The V gene is TRBV30, the J gene TRBJ2-7, with unresolved D. The CDR3 totals 13 residues. The germline V gene has CDR1 GTSNPN and CDR2 SVGIG (reference sequence). Trimming removed 1 base from V and 3 bases from J, with 10 bases in between. The CDR3 DNA is TGTGCCTGGAGTGGAGTAGGCGGCTACGAGCAGTACTTC. Translated, it gives CAWSGVGGYEQYF.

The rearrangement uses TRBV19 and TRBJ2-5; D is perhaps TRBD2 (5 bases). Germline V gene lookup returns CDR1 LNHDA and CDR2 SQIVND (reference sequence). The length of the CDR3 is 15 residues. V lost 4 bases to trimming and J lost 5 bases, with 17 bases between them. The CDR3 DNA follows: TGTGCCAGTAGTAGAGGGAGTTACCTTTTCGAGACCCAGTACTTC. Translating gives CASSRGSYLFETQYF.

The J gene is TRBJ2-7, the V gene TRBV5-1; TRBD1 agrees at 9 bases. The CDR3 has 15 amino acids. The germline CDR1 and CDR2 sequences are SGHRS and YFSETQ. Trimming cost V 0 bases and J 1 base; bases outside gene matches: 2. The CDR3: CASSLETGGSYEQYF. The CDR3 region has the DNA TGCGCCAGCAGCTTGGAGACAGGGGGGTCCTACGAGCAGTACTTC.

This clone was observed a single time. The J gene is TRBJ1-1, the V gene TRBV4-1, with 7 bases identical to TRBD1. V shed 4 bases, J shed 0 bases, and the junction held 8 bases outside the gene matches. Per the germline V gene, CDR1 is MGHRA and CDR2 is YSYEKL. There are 16 residues in the CDR3. The CDR3 DNA follows: TGCGCCAGCAGCCTATCGGGACAGCAAATGAACACTGAAGCTTTCTTT. It is translated as CASSLSGQQMNTEAFF.

CDR3 sequence reads: CASEGQGVGEQYF. The CDR3 DNA sequence: TGTGCCAGCGAGGGACAGGGGGTCGGCGAGCAGTACTTC. This chain connects TRBV28 to TRBJ2-7; TRBD1 matches at 11 bases. The CDR3 runs 13 residues. The germline V gene encodes CDR1 MDHEN and CDR2 SYDVKM. The ends lost 8 bases at V and 6 bases at J; junction bases unmatched: 6. The full variable domain, with the rest looked up from reference TRBV28 and TRBJ2-7, is DVKVTQSSRYLVKRTGEKVFLECVQDMDHENMFWYRQDPGLGLRLIYFSYDVKMKEKGDIPEGYSVSREKKERFSLILESASTNQTSMYLCASEGQGVGEQYFGPGTRLTVT.

Here the CDR3 reads CASSGSSITNYGYTF. DNA for the CDR3: TGTGCCAGCAGTGGTTCATCGATAACAAACTATGGCTACACCTTC. This rearrangement joins TRBV2 to TRBJ1-2; D uncertain. The CDR3 contains 15 residues. The V end was cut by 4 bases, the J end by 2 bases, with 14 bases between. The germline CDR1 and CDR2 sequences are SNHLY and FYNNEI.

The chain carries TRBV7-6 and TRBJ1-1; 8 nucleotides align to TRBD1. The CDR3 spans 14 residues. With 4 bases clipped from V and 7 bases from J, the junction kept 8 bases outside the gene matches. Germline V gene lookup returns CDR1 SGHVS and CDR2 FNYEAQ. The CDR3: CASSSSTGGFEAFF. CDR3 DNA sequence: TGTGCCAGCAGCTCAAGTACAGGGGGGTTTGAAGCTTTCTTT. The full variable domain, its missing parts supplied by reference TRBV7-6 and TRBJ1-1, is GAGVSQSPRYKVTKRGQDVALRCDPISGHVSLYWYRQALGQGPEFLTYFNYEAQQDKSGLPNDRFSAERPEGSISTLTIQRTEQRDSAMYRCASSSSTGGFEAFFGQGTRLTVV.

The V gene is TRBV29-1, the J gene TRBJ2-7, with 10 bases that match TRBD2. Germline CDR1 reads SQVTM; CDR2 reads ANQGSEA. This CDR3 has 13 amino acids. Unmatched junction bases numbered 8, after V lost 5 bases and J lost 7 bases. CDR3 DNA sequence: TGCAGCGTTACTAGCGGGGCCCCGGGGGAGCAGTACTTC. Encoded protein: CSVTSGAPGEQYF.

The chain employs TRBV5-1 and TRBJ2-1; 7 bases are a match to TRBD2. Per the germline V gene, CDR1 is SGHRS and CDR2 is YFSETQ. Trimming removed 0 bases from V and 3 bases from J; junction bases left unmatched: 6. The CDR3 runs to 16 residues. CDR3: CASSLVGSGRYNEQFF. The CDR3 nucleotides are TGCGCCAGCAGCTTGGTTGGTAGCGGGCGCTACAATGAGCAGTTCTTC.

This clone was recorded once. The V gene is TRBV7-9, the J gene TRBJ2-5; D not resolved. Germline V gene sequence: CDR1 SEHNR, CDR2 FQNEAQ (reference sequence). The CDR3 spans 14 residues. V was clipped by 4 bases and J by 2 bases, with 11 bases between them. The CDR3 DNA is TGTGCCAGCAGCTCGGGTCTCACACAAGAGACCCAGTACTTC. This codes for CASSSGLTQETQYF.

This chain uses TRBV6-1 with TRBJ2-7; D is possibly TRBD2 (5 bases). CDR1 is MNHNS, CDR2 SASEGT, per germline. The CDR3 is 14 residues long. V lost 0 bases and J lost 8, with 14 bases in between. CDR3 in DNA: TGTGCCAGCAGTGAAGCCAGCCGGGGTGCAAAGCAGTACTTC. Translated: CASSEASRGAKQYF.

CDR3 amino acids: CAISVENTGELFF. CDR3 nucleotide sequence: TGTGCCATCAGTGTAGAAAACACCGGGGAGCTGTTTTTT. The rearrangement links TRBV10-3 to TRBJ2-2; D not resolved. V was cut by 4 bases and J by 2 bases, with 5 bases left in between. This CDR3 is 13 amino acids long. Germline assignment: CDR1 ENHRY and CDR2 SYGVKD.

The chain links TRBV5-4 to TRBJ1-3; TRBD1 aligns across 8 bases. There are 15 residues in the CDR3. V gave up 4 bases and J gave up 0 bases; unmatched junction bases: 3. The germline gives CDR1 SGHNT, CDR2 YYREEE (reference sequence). The DNA for the CDR3 is TGTGCCAGCAGCACTGGACAGGGCTCTGGAAACACCATATATTTT. Translation: CASSTGQGSGNTIYF.

The CDR3 sequence: CASSLEMAGNTEAFF. CDR3 nucleotide sequence: TGCGCCAGCAGCTTGGAAATGGCGGGGAACACTGAAGCTTTCTTT. The chain employs TRBV5-1 and TRBJ1-1, with D unclear. Trimming left V 0 bases short and J 1 base short, with 10 bases between. The CDR3 contains 15 residues. Germline V gene lookup returns CDR1 SGHRS and CDR2 YFSETQ.

The genes are TRBV7-6 and TRBJ2-1; 9 bases map to TRBD2. Trimming removed 5 bases from V and 7 bases from J; junction bases left unmatched: 15. CDR3 length equals 17 residues. The germline V gene has CDR1 SGHVS and CDR2 FNYEAQ. The chain's CDR3 is CASSPLDGLAGRNEQFF. The CDR3 DNA is TGTGCCAGCAGCCCACTCGATGGGCTAGCGGGACGGAATGAGCAGTTCTTC.

The sample holds a few counts of this clone. The chain joins TRBV27 to TRBJ2-7; no clear D gene. The germline V gene encodes CDR1 MNHEY and CDR2 SMNVEV (reference sequence). The length of the CDR3 is 13 residues. V lost 4 bases, J lost 0 bases, and 7 bases lay in between. Here the CDR3 reads CASSSLSSYEQYF. The CDR3 coding sequence is TGTGCCAGCAGTTCCCTGAGCTCCTACGAGCAGTACTTC.

V usage is TRBV5-1 and J usage is TRBJ2-1; tentatively, D is TRBD2 (6 bases). This CDR3 spans 15 amino acids. The germline V gene has CDR1 SGHRS and CDR2 YFSETQ. Trimming stripped 6 bases from V and 3 bases from J, with 16 bases between. The CDR3 coding sequence is TGCGCCAGCAACCCCCGCGATAGCGGCTACAATGAGCAGTTCTTC. Translation: CASNPRDSGYNEQFF.

The genes are TRBV7-8 and TRBJ2-7; tentatively, D is TRBD2 (6 bases). Trimming pared 5 bases from V and 6 bases from J, leaving 14 bases between. The CDR3 extends over 13 amino acids. Germline CDR1 is SGHVS and CDR2 is FQNEAQ. This CDR3 reads CASSQSRRGEQYF. The CDR3 DNA reads as TGTGCCAGCAGCCAGAGCAGGAGGGGCGAGCAGTACTTC.